The 28 T cell receptor beta chains below come from one sample, sequenced in a study of PD-1 blockade in classical Hodgkin lymphoma. The assay was immunoSEQ multiplex PCR, and TCRdb's table has in-frame clones only and misses some. Of fewer than 20,000 clones listed, roughly 79% were seen once; the top ten hold around 1.9%. Time point reported: cycle 4 day 1 (C4D1), after 6 weeks of nivolumab. Relapses following autologous stem cell transplantation were seen in all patients, with brentuximab vedotin exposure varying. Starting with thawed PBMCs, CD4+ T cells were purified by magnetic negative selection. The source was CD4+ T cells from blood, collected before the fourth cycle of nivolumab. The source of these receptors is a human donor with classical Hodgkin lymphoma.

This clone came up a few times. The J gene is TRBJ1-2, the V gene TRBV5-5, with TRBD1 as a possible D gene (5 bases). The CDR3 runs 14 residues. The V gene lost 2 bases and the J gene lost 8 bases, with 16 bases spanning the gap. CDR1 and CDR2 from the germline V gene are SGHKS and YYEKEE (reference sequence). This CDR3 is CASSFGGPSYGYTF. The CDR3 DNA reads TGTGCCAGCAGCTTCGGGGGACCTAGTTACGGCTACACCTTC.

The chain employs TRBV7-2 and TRBJ1-3; 8 bases map to TRBD1. The germline gives CDR1 SGHTA, CDR2 FQGNSA. After removal of 6 bases from V and 4 bases from J, the junction contained 8 bases not matched to a gene. The CDR3 runs to 15 residues. CDR3 DNA sequence: TGTGCCAGCAGTATTACAGGGGGTTGGGGAAACACCATATATTTT. Protein sequence: CASSITGGWGNTIYF.

J is TRBJ2-3 and V is TRBV5-1, with D possibly matching TRBD1 (5 bases). The CDR3 is 12 amino acids. The germline V gene has CDR1 SGHRS and CDR2 YFSETQ. Trimming removed 0 bases at V and 9 bases at J, with 8 bases between. The CDR3 coding sequence is TGCGCCAGCAGCTTGGACAGGAACACGCAGTATTTT. This translates into CASSLDRNTQYF.

The chain employs TRBV7-9 and TRBJ1-1; tentative D call: TRBD1 (6 bases). Trimming left V 2 bases short and J 3 bases short, with 13 bases between. CDR3 size: 15 residues. Germline V CDR1 and CDR2: SEHNR, FQNEAQ (reference sequence). CDR3: CASSLSGARDTEAFF. The CDR3 bases are TGTGCCAGCAGCTTATCAGGGGCCCGAGACACTGAAGCTTTCTTT.

The chain employs TRBV29-1 and TRBJ2-1; 14 nucleotides agree with TRBD2. Germline values: CDR1 SQVTM, CDR2 ANQGSEA. Trimming at V came to 7 bases and at J to 7 bases, leaving 12 bases not matched to a gene. The CDR3 extends over 16 amino acids. The CDR3 sequence is CSGARGLAGGRNEQFF. CDR3 in DNA: TGCAGCGGTGCCCGCGGACTAGCGGGAGGAAGAAATGAGCAGTTCTTC.

This chain joins TRBV27 and TRBJ2-1, with 8 bases matching TRBD1. This CDR3 has 16 amino acids. Germline CDR1 and CDR2: MNHEY and SMNVEV (reference sequence). V dropped 0 bases and J dropped 8; count of bases not matched to a gene: 9. The CDR3 is CASSLSIGRGLDEQFF. CDR3 DNA: TGTGCCAGCAGTTTATCGATCGGCAGGGGGCTGGATGAGCAGTTCTTC.

The chain carries TRBV10-3 and TRBJ2-1; TRBD2 matches at 7 bases. V dropped 10 bases and J dropped 5; count of bases not matched to a gene: 14. The CDR3 spans 15 residues. Germline CDR1 and CDR2: ENHRY and SYGVKD. CDR3 in amino acids: CASSTGGGPNNEQFF. CDR3 coding DNA: TGTGCCAGCTCCACGGGGGGAGGGCCAAACAATGAGCAGTTCTTC.

This clone came up a few times. The chain combines TRBV18 with TRBJ1-5, with D possibly being TRBD1 (5 bases). CDR1 and CDR2 from the germline V gene are KGHSH and LQKENI. CDR3 length equals 15 residues. The ends were cut back, 6 bases at V and 0 bases at J, with 12 bases in the middle. DNA of the CDR3: TGTGCCAGCTCCAAGACAGCCGATAGCAATCAGCCCCAGCATTTT. The encoded protein is CASSKTADSNQPQHF. The whole variable domain, filled in from reference TRBV18 and TRBJ1-5, reads NAGVMQNPRHLVRRRGQEARLRCSPMKGHSHVYWYRQLPEEGLKFMVYLQKENIIDESGMPKERFSAEFPKEGPSILRIQQVVRGDSAAYFCASSKTADSNQPQHFGDGTRLSIL.

The chain couples TRBV5-5 to TRBJ2-3; the D gene is possibly TRBD1 (5 bases). Germline CDR1 SGHKS, CDR2 YYEKEE (reference sequence). The V end was cut by 2 bases, the J end by 1 base, with 11 bases between. The CDR3 contains 15 residues. DNA for the CDR3: TGTGCCAGCAGCTTCGCTGAAGGGGGCACAGATACGCAGTATTTT. It is translated as CASSFAEGGTDTQYF. Drawing the rest from reference TRBV5-5 and TRBJ2-3, the complete variable domain is DAGVTQSPTHLIKTRGQQVTLRCSPISGHKSVSWYQQVLGQGPQFIFQYYEKEERGRGNFPDRFSARQFPNYSSELNVNALLLGDSALYLCASSFAEGGTDTQYFGPGTRLTVL.

This chain uses TRBV28 with TRBJ1-5, with D uncertain. Looked up from germline, CDR1 is MDHEN and CDR2 is SYDVKM. The V gene lost 3 bases and the J gene lost 0 bases, with 15 bases spanning the gap. The CDR3 is made up of 17 amino acids. The CDR3 DNA follows: TGTGCCAGCAGTTTCCCCCCGGTAACGGCTAGCAATCAGCCCCAGCATTTT. Translated: CASSFPPVTASNQPQHF. The full variable domain, with the rest looked up from reference TRBV28 and TRBJ1-5, is DVKVTQSSRYLVKRTGEKVFLECVQDMDHENMFWYRQDPGLGLRLIYFSYDVKMKEKGDIPEGYSVSREKKERFSLILESASTNQTSMYLCASSFPPVTASNQPQHFGDGTRLSIL.

The rearrangement uses TRBV6-1 and TRBJ2-2, with 10 bases identical to TRBD2. From germline, CDR1 is MNHNS and CDR2 SASEGT. V shed 3 bases, J shed 15 bases, and the junction held 13 bases outside the gene matches. The length of the CDR3 is 15 residues. This chain's CDR3 is CASSEGLANTGGMFF. The CDR3 coding sequence is TGTGCCAGCAGTGAGGGACTAGCGAACACCGGGGGCATGTTTTTT.

DNA of the CDR3: TGCAGCGTTGATCGGCTAGCGGACACAGATACGCAGTATTTT. Protein product: CSVDRLADTDTQYF. This sequence joins TRBV29-1 and TRBJ2-3; 7 positions agree with TRBD2. The length of the CDR3 is 14 residues. CDR1 and CDR2 from the germline V gene are SQVTM and ANQGSEA. Germline trimming cut 3 bases from V and 2 bases from J; bases unmatched to any gene: 5.

This clone was seen only a few times. This rearrangement joins TRBV4-1 to TRBJ2-3; D unclear. In germline, CDR1 is MGHRA, CDR2 YSYEKL. This CDR3 contains 15 residues. Trimming stripped 5 bases from V and 3 bases from J, with 15 bases between. The CDR3 sequence: CASSLLGLVTDTQYF. The CDR3 DNA follows: TGCGCCAGCAGCTTACTTGGGCTAGTGACAGATACGCAGTATTTT.

V usage is TRBV29-1 and J usage is TRBJ1-1; 8 bases line up with TRBD1. The CDR3 runs 14 residues. The V and J ends lost 6 bases and 1 base, in that order; junction bases with no gene match: 7. From germline, CDR1 is SQVTM and CDR2 ANQGSEA. This chain's CDR3 is CSVLGQGKNTEAFF. CDR3 nucleotide sequence: TGCAGCGTCCTAGGACAGGGAAAGAACACTGAAGCTTTCTTT. The full variable domain, rest sourced from reference TRBV29-1 and TRBJ1-1, is SAVISQKPSRDICQRGTSLTIQCQVDSQVTMMFWYRQQPGQSLTLIATANQGSEATYESGFVIDKFPISRPNLTFSTLTVSNMSPEDSSIYLCSVLGQGKNTEAFFGQGTRLTVV.

CDR3 loop: CASSGASGSRELFF. The CDR3, as DNA: TGTGCCAGCAGTGGGGCTAGCGGGAGCAGGGAGCTGTTTTTT. V is TRBV2 and J is TRBJ2-2; 10 bases match TRBD2. The V gene's germline CDR1 is SNHLY and CDR2 FYNNEI. The CDR3 covers 14 residues. The junction had 5 bases not matched to a gene; V was cut back by 4 bases and J by 9 bases. Full variable domain (rest looked up from reference TRBV2 and TRBJ2-2): EPEVTQTPSHQVTQMGQEVILRCVPISNHLYFYWYRQILGQKVEFLVSFYNNEISEKSEIFDDQFSVERPDGSNFTLKIRSTKLEDSAMYFCASSGASGSRELFFGEGSRLTVL.

The chain combines TRBV4-2 with TRBJ2-2, with TRBD2 matching over 7 bases. The germline V gene encodes CDR1 LGHNA and CDR2 YNFKEQ. The CDR3 covers 14 residues. The trim removed 6 bases at V and 1 base at J, leaving 2 bases unmatched. The CDR3 DNA follows: TGTGCCAGCAGTTCGGGAGGGAACACCGGGGAGCTGTTTTTT. Amino acid sequence: CASSSGGNTGELFF.

This clone was detected only a few times. This chain links TRBV7-6 with TRBJ2-1; 14 bases fit TRBD2. Per the germline V gene, CDR1 is SGHVS and CDR2 is FNYEAQ. CDR3 size: 15 residues. The junction had 4 bases not matched to a gene; V was cut back by 5 bases and J by 7 bases. The CDR3 DNA is TGTGCCAGCAGCGCGACTAGCGGGAGGGTTAATGAGCAGTTCTTC. Protein: CASSATSGRVNEQFF.

The V and J genes are TRBV11-3 and TRBJ2-1; 7 bases fit TRBD1. The CDR3 is made up of 12 amino acids. Germline CDR1 reads SGHNT; CDR2 reads YENEEA. V was clipped by 6 bases and J by 9 bases; unmatched bases: 5. The CDR3 DNA sequence: TGTGCCAGCAGTTCTTACAGGGGTGAGCAGTTCTTC. Encoded protein: CASSSYRGEQFF.

The chain has TRBV6-5 and TRBJ1-4, with D possibly matching TRBD1 (6 bases). The germline V gene encodes CDR1 MNHEY and CDR2 SVGAGI. The CDR3 contains 13 residues. V dropped 11 bases and J dropped 7 bases, with 17 bases sitting between them. CDR3 sequence reads: CASGGAGSEKLFF. The CDR3 region has the DNA TGTGCCTCTGGGGGCGCGGGTAGTGAAAAACTGTTTTTT.

The chain is built from TRBV19 and TRBJ2-7; D is possibly TRBD1 (6 bases). Germline CDR1 and CDR2: LNHDA and SQIVND (reference sequence). The CDR3 spans 14 residues. Trimming pared 5 bases from V and 1 base from J, leaving 12 bases between. CDR3 sequence reads: CASSQRTVSYEQYF. The CDR3 DNA is TGTGCCAGTAGTCAAAGGACAGTTTCCTACGAGCAGTACTTC.

The gene calls are TRBV6-1 and TRBJ2-3; D perhaps matches TRBD2 (6 bases). V lost 7 bases to trimming and J lost 5 bases, with 19 bases between them. This CDR3 comprises 15 residues. Germline V gives CDR1 MNHNS, CDR2 SASEGT. The CDR3 coding sequence is TGTGCCAGCAAAGAAGGTCCGGGGCGGGGAGATACGCAGTATTTT. Translation: CASKEGPGRGDTQYF.

The gene calls are TRBV19 and TRBJ2-3, with TRBD1 matching 10 bases. This CDR3 is 15 amino acids long. Germline V CDR1 and CDR2: LNHDA, SQIVND (reference sequence). With V trimmed by 6 bases and J by 4 bases, 7 bases remained unmatched. The CDR3 DNA follows: TGTGCCAGTAGCGGACAGGGGGTCCTAGCAGATACGCAGTATTTT. Translated: CASSGQGVLADTQYF.

J is TRBJ2-2 and V is TRBV29-1, with D perhaps assigned TRBD1 or TRBD2 (7 bases each). The length of the CDR3 is 14 residues. V dropped 3 bases and J dropped 1 base, with 9 bases sitting between them. Germline CDR1 reads SQVTM; CDR2 reads ANQGSEA. The CDR3 here is CSVDRGGNTGELFF. Written as DNA, the CDR3 is TGCAGCGTTGACAGGGGGGGGAACACCGGGGAGCTGTTTTTT.

This clone turned up a few times. The CDR3 loop reads CASSSLPGIDNEQFF. CDR3 bases: TGTGCCAGCAGCTCCCTCCCGGGTATCGACAATGAGCAGTTCTTC. This chain joins TRBV9 and TRBJ2-1; D gene uncertain. Germline-derived CDR1 and CDR2 are SGDLS and YYNGEE. V was cut by 4 bases and J by 5 bases, with 16 bases left in between. CDR3 length: 15 amino acids.

The J gene is TRBJ2-7, the V gene TRBV6-6, with D possibly being TRBD1 (5 bases). With 4 bases removed from V and 0 bases from J, the gap between germline ends came to 16 bases. CDR3 length equals 16 residues. Per the germline V gene, CDR1 is MNHNY and CDR2 is SVGAGI (reference sequence). The CDR3 DNA reads TGTGCCAGCAGTTCATTTCGCTGGGGCCTCTCCTACGAGCAGTACTTC. Amino acids: CASSSFRWGLSYEQYF.

The gene calls are TRBV4-1 and TRBJ1-2; 7 nucleotides align to TRBD1. J lost 4 bases, V lost 5 bases, and 4 bases had no gene match. The germline gives CDR1 MGHRA, CDR2 YSYEKL. This CDR3 has 13 residues. In DNA, the CDR3 is TGCGCCAGCAGCAACCGGGACAGCTATGGCTACACCTTC. This translates into CASSNRDSYGYTF.

The chain employs TRBV7-9 and TRBJ2-5, with 10 bases identical to TRBD2. The germline CDR1 and CDR2 sequences are SEHNR and FQNEAQ (reference sequence). The CDR3 sequence is 14 residues long. The ends lost 2 bases at V and 4 bases at J; junction bases unmatched: 1. CDR3 sequence: CASSLLAGVETQYF. In nucleotides, the CDR3 is TGTGCCAGCAGCTTACTAGCGGGAGTAGAGACCCAGTACTTC.

The V and J genes are TRBV6-6 and TRBJ2-5; D might be TRBD1 or TRBD2, each matching 5 bases. The CDR3 extends over 13 amino acids. The germline gives CDR1 MNHNY, CDR2 SVGAGI (reference sequence). V was shortened by 4 bases and J by 1 base, with 7 bases between the two germline ends. DNA for the CDR3: TGTGCCAGCAGTTTGAGGGGCCAAGAGACCCAGTACTTC. Translated: CASSLRGQETQYF.